This entry lists 7 T cell receptor beta chains sequenced from one sample in a study of CD4 T cells in relation to SARS-CoV-2 and coronaviruses (dated by TCRdb to about 2021). These receptors' targets are unknown. The library was produced with the immunoSEQ multiplex PCR assay. TCRdb's version of the immuneACCESS table is confined to in-frame rearrangements and falls short of the full clone set. An unresolved V gene accounts for under half of the shortfall where checked; the remainder is of unknown origin. The table for this sample lists 38,000 or so clones; roughly 80% of them were counted only once. The ten most abundant clones make up 20% of the sample. Sequenced input: memory CD4+ T cells from PBMCs, cultured in vitro. The cell subset or site label, as the study defines it: memory (non-naive) CD4+ T cells. The origin of the receptors is an adult with COVID-19.

The V gene is TRBV19, the J gene TRBJ1-2; maybe TRBD1 (5 bases). CDR1 LNHDA and CDR2 SQIVND come from the germline V gene (reference sequence). V shed 0 bases and J shed 7 bases, with 9 bases lying between them. The CDR3 runs 13 residues. The DNA for the CDR3 is TGTGCCAGTAGTATAGACAGGGTCGGTGGCTACACCTTC. This sequence encodes CASSIDRVGGYTF.

The CDR3 DNA follows: TGCGCCAGCAGAAGGACTAGCGGCCAAGAGACCCAGTACTTC. Its translation is CASRRTSGQETQYF. The V call is TRBV5-1, the J call TRBJ2-5; 10 bases fit TRBD2. The CDR3 spans 14 residues. Germline CDR1 and CDR2: SGHRS and YFSETQ. V shed 5 bases and J 1 base; nucleotides not matched to a gene: 2.

This clone occurred a few times. The chain has TRBV6-5 and TRBJ2-1; 8 bases match TRBD2. V trimming: 6 bases; J trimming: 9 bases; junction bases outside the gene matches: 13. The CDR3 covers 15 residues. Germline V CDR1 and CDR2: MNHEY, SVGAGI. The CDR3 sequence: CASRYNSGIGGEQFF. The CDR3 bases are TGTGCCAGCAGGTACAATAGCGGGATCGGCGGTGAGCAGTTCTTC.

The CDR3 is CASSNRLTNYGYTF. The CDR3 region has the DNA TGTGCCAGCAGTAACAGACTTACTAACTATGGCTACACCTTC. The chain joins TRBV2 to TRBJ1-2; D unclear. Trimming took off 5 bases at V and 0 bases at J, with 10 bases between the two ends. The germline V gene encodes CDR1 SNHLY and CDR2 FYNNEI. The length of the CDR3 is 14 residues. Full variable domain (outside the CDR3, taken from reference TRBV2 and TRBJ1-2): EPEVTQTPSHQVTQMGQEVILRCVPISNHLYFYWYRQILGQKVEFLVSFYNNEISEKSEIFDDQFSVERPDGSNFTLKIRSTKLEDSAMYFCASSNRLTNYGYTFGSGTRLTVV.

The rearrangement uses TRBV20-1 and TRBJ2-5, with 10 bases that match TRBD2. Trimming at V came to 3 bases and at J to 5 bases, leaving 12 bases not matched to a gene. The germline V gene has CDR1 DFQATT and CDR2 SNEGSKA (reference sequence). The CDR3 length is 16 residues. CDR3 in amino acids: CSASSPASGRGETQYF. DNA for the CDR3: TGCAGTGCTAGTAGTCCCGCTAGCGGGAGAGGGGAGACCCAGTACTTC.

This chain's CDR3 is CASSFWTSGYDYEQYF. DNA for the CDR3: TGTGCCAGCAGTTTTTGGACTAGCGGGTATGACTACGAGCAGTACTTC. This sequence joins TRBV6-2 or TRBV6-3 and TRBJ2-7, with 11 nucleotides matching TRBD2. There are 16 residues in the CDR3. The germline V gene has CDR1 MNHEY and CDR2 SVGEGT. J was trimmed by 3 bases and V by 4 bases; bases with no gene match: 8.

Only a few counts were recorded for this clone. The genes are TRBV7-9 and TRBJ1-4, with a weak D call TRBD1 (5 bases). The CDR3 covers 15 residues. The ends were cut back, 4 bases at V and 10 bases at J, with 19 bases in the middle. CDR1 is SEHNR and CDR2 is FQNEAQ in the germline V gene (reference sequence). The CDR3 bases are TGTGCCAGCAGCTCTACGTATGAGACAGCCGGAAAACTGTTTTTT. Amino acids: CASSSTYETAGKLFF.